The text below deals with one T cell receptor beta chain. Its antigen remains unidentified. The CDR3 is 16 amino acids. Germline V gives CDR1 MNHEY, CDR2 SVGEGT. V gave up 6 bases and J gave up 0 bases, with 18 bases separating them. On the basis of clinical symptoms, serum thyroxine and TRAb, thyroid ultrasound and orbital computed tomography, diagnoses were made. These data come from a study of T cells in Graves' hyperthyroidism and ophthalmopathy. Looking at the study overall: Peripheral blood was drawn at first diagnosis, prior to all treatment.

RNA transcripts yielded amplified TCR beta CDR3 regions. The study used the HTBI primer set for a first-round RT-PCR of the TCR CDR3. One entry per CDR3 protein, called by TCRdb with MiXCR from the multiplex PCR reads. This table has about 600,000 distinct CDR3 sequences, 14% appearing once. Study findings and constraints: Within blood appeared most thyroid clonotypes that had expanded above 0.001.

The V call is TRBV6-2 or TRBV6-3, the J call TRBJ2-7, with D possibly matching TRBD2 (6 bases). Sequenced sample: blood. The source is a woman aged 50 to 65 with Graves' ophthalmopathy. CDR3 bases: TGTGCCAGCAGGCGCCGGGAGACCGGGACCTCCTACGAGCAGTACTTC. Protein product: CASRRRETGTSYEQYF.